Each of the 5 T cell receptor beta chains below was sequenced from the same sample in a study of blood T cell repertoires in COVID-19. Sequencing was performed with immunoSEQ multiplex PCR; in TCRdb, only in-frame clones are kept and a portion is missing. The sample has about 71,000 clones; about three quarters are singletons. Sequenced input: peripheral blood. The receptors stem from a woman aged 80 or over with active or convalescent COVID-19.

CDR3 sequence reads: CASSLSLGASGYTF. The DNA for the CDR3 is TGTGCCAGCAGTTTATCTCTGGGGGCAAGTGGCTACACCTTC. The V and J genes are TRBV27 and TRBJ1-2; maybe TRBD1 (6 bases). Germline CDR1 reads MNHEY; CDR2 reads SMNVEV (reference sequence). CDR3 size: 14 residues. V was pared by 0 bases and J by 7 bases, with 12 bases between.

The V gene is TRBV6-5, the J gene TRBJ2-1; possibly TRBD1 for D (5 bases). Germline CDR1 MNHEY, CDR2 SVGAGI. Trimming removed 3 bases at V and 8 bases at J, with 11 bases between. The CDR3 covers 13 residues. The CDR3 reads CASSYNKGDEQFF. The CDR3 bases are TGTGCCAGCAGTTATAACAAAGGGGATGAGCAGTTCTTC.

The CDR3, as DNA: TGTGCCAGCAGCGGACTGGGACAGGGAAAGGCCAACGTCCTGACTTTC. It codes for CASSGLGQGKANVLTF. The genes are TRBV9 and TRBJ2-6; 9 bases match TRBD1. This CDR3 region has 16 residues. CDR1 is SGDLS and CDR2 is YYNGEE in the germline V gene. V was pared by 3 bases and J by 6 bases, with 7 bases of the junction left unmatched.

This chain uses TRBV10-2 with TRBJ2-1; D might be TRBD1 (6 bases). This CDR3 has 15 amino acids. V lost 4 bases and J lost 12, with 22 bases in between. In germline, CDR1 is WSHSY, CDR2 SAAADI. CDR3 region: CASSVAPRGQFGQFF. In nucleotides, the CDR3 is TGCGCCAGCAGTGTTGCACCACGAGGACAGTTTGGGCAGTTCTTC.

The chain joins TRBV6-6 to TRBJ2-5, with 7 bases fitting TRBD1. J gave up 5 bases and V 6 bases, and 3 bases lay outside the gene matches. Germline V lookup: CDR1 MNHNY, CDR2 SVGAGI (reference sequence). The CDR3 spans 12 residues. This chain's CDR3 is CASSQGVETQYF. The CDR3 nucleotides read TGTGCCAGCAGCCAGGGGGTGGAGACCCAGTACTTC.